The source of this TCR beta chain is a study of human T cells and chemical hapten exposure. This clonotype has a handful of counts. The time point: patch test 1, 2 weeks after DPC sensitization. Treatment denoted: therapeutic diphenylcyclopropenone sensitization with weekly scalp DPC. Trimming took 5 bases from V and 3 from J, leaving 13 bases between them. The length of the CDR3 is 15 residues. Germline V gives CDR1 SGHTA, CDR2 FQGTGA. TCRdb itself ran the RACE reads through MiXCR, one entry per CDR3 protein. The repertoire holds 380,000 or so distinct CDR3 sequences, with about 4.8% as singletons. This TCR was sampled from a woman aged 45-65 years with alopecia areata. Some clones in this sample may be carry-over from other donors' samples. This specimen consisted of whole blood, obtained in connection with sensitization to the hapten diphenylcyclopropenone (DPC). This chain links TRBV7-3 with TRBJ2-2, with D possibly TRBD1 on 6 matching bases. DNA of the CDR3: TGTGCCAGCAGCCCCCCGGGACACGACACCGGGGAGCTGTTTTTT. This encodes CASSPPGHDTGELFF.